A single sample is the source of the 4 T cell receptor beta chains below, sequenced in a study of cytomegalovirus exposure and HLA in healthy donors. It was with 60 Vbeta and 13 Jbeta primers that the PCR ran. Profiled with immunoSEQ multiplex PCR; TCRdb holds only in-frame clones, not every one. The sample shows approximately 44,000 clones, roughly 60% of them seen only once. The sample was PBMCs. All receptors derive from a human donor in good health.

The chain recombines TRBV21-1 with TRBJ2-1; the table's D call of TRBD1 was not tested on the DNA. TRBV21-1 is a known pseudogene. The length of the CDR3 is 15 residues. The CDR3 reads CASSKDRVPYNEQFF. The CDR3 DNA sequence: TGTGCCAGCAGCAAAGACAGGGTCCCCTACAATGAGCAGTTCTTC.

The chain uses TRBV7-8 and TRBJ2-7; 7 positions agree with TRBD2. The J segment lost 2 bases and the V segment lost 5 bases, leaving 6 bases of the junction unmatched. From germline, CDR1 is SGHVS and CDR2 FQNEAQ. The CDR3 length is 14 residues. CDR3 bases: TGTGCCAGCAGCCCGTCCGGGGGGACCTACGAGCAGTACTTC. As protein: CASSPSGGTYEQYF.

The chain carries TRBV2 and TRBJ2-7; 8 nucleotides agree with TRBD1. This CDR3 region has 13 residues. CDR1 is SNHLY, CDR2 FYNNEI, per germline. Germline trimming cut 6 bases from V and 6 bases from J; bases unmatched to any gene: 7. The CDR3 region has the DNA TGTGCCAGCAGAAGGACAGGGTCGGGCGAGCAGTACTTC. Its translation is CASRRTGSGEQYF.

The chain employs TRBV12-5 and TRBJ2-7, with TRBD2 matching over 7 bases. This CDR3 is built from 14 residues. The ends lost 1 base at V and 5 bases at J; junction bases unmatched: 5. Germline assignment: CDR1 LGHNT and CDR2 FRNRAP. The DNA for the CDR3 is TGTGCTAGTGGTTTGGACGGGGGAGGGCACGAGCAGTACTTC. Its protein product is CASGLDGGGHEQYF. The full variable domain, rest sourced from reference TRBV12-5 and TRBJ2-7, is DARVTQTPRHKVTEMGQEVTMRCQPILGHNTVFWYRQTMMQGLELLAYFRNRAPLDDSGMPKDRFSAEMPDATLATLKIQPSEPRDSAVYFCASGLDGGGHEQYFGPGTRLTVT.